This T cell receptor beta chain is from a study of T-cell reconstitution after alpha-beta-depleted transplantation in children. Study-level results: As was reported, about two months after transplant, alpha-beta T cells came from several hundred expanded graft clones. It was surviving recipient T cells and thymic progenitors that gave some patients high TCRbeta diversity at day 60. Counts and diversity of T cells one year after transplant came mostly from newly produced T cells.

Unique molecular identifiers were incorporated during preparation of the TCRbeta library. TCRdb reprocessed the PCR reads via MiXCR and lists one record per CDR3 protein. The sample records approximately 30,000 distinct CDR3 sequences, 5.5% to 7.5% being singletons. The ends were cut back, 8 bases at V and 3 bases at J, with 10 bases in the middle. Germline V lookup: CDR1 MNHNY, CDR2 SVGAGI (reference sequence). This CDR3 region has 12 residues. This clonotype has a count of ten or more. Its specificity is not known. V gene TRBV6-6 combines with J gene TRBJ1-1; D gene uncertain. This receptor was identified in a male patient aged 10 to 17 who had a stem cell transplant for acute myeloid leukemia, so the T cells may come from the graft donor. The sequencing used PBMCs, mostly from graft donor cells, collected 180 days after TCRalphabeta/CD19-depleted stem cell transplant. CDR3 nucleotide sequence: TGTGCCAGCGCCGGCGGATACACTGAAGCTTTCTTT. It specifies CASAGGYTEAFF.